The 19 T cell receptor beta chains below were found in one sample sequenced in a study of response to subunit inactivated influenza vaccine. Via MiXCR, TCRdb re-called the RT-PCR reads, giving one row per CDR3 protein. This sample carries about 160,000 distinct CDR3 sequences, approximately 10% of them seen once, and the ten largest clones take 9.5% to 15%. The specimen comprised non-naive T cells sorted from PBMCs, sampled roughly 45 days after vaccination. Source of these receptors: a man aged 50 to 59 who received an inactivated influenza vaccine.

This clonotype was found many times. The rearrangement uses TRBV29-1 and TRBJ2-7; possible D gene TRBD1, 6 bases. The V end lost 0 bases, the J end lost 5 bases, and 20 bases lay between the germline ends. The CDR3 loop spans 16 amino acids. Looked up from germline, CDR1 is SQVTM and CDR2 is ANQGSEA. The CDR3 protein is CSVEDLGAAERNEQYF. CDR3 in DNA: TGCAGCGTTGAAGATCTGGGGGCAGCTGAAAGGAACGAGCAGTACTTC.

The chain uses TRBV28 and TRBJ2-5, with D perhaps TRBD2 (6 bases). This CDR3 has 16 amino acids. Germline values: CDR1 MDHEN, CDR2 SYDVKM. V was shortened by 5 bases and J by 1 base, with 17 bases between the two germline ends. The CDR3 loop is CASSPPQRRGQETQYF. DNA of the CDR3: TGTGCCAGCAGTCCACCTCAAAGGAGGGGCCAAGAGACCCAGTACTTC.

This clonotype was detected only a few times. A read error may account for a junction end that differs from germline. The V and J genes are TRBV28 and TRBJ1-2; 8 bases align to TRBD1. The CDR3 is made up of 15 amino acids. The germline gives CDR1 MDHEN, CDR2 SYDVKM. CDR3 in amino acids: CANSLPDRAARGYTF. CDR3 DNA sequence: TGTGCCAACAGTTTGCCGGACAGGGCGGCGCGGGGCTACACCTTC.

This CDR3 reads CASSQDGDPSDTQYF. CDR3 coding DNA: TGTGCCAGCAGCCAAGATGGGGACCCCTCAGATACGCAGTATTTT. The J gene is TRBJ2-3, the V gene TRBV4-2; D assignment may be TRBD1 or TRBD2 (5 bases each). CDR3 length equals 15 residues. Germline values: CDR1 LGHNA, CDR2 YNFKEQ. The V end was cut by 0 bases, the J end by 4 bases, with 11 bases between.

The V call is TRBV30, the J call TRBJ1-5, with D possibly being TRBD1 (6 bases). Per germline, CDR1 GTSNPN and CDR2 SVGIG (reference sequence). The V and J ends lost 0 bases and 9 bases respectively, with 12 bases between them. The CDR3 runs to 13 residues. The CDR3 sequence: CAWSVGGQGPQHF. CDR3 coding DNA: TGTGCCTGGAGTGTCGGGGGGCAGGGGCCCCAGCATTTT.

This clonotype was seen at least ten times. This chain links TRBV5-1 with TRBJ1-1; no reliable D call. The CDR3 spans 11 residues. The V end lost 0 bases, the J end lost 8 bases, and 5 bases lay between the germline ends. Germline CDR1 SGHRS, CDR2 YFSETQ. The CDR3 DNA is TGCGCCAGCAGCTTGGGCAGGGAAGCTTTCTTT. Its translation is CASSLGREAFF.

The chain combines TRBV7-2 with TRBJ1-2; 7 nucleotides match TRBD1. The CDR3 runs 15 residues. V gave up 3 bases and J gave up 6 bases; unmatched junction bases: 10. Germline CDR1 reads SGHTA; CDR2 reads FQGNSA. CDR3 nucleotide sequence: TGTGCCAGCAGCTTGCAGACAGGGCTGCGTGATGGCTACACCTTC. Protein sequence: CASSLQTGLRDGYTF.

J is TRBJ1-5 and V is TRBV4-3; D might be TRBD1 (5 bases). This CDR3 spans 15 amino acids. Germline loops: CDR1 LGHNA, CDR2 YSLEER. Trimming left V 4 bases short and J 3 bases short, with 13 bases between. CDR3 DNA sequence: TGCGCCAGCAGCCCCGAAACGGGGGTCAATCAGCCCCAGCATTTT. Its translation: CASSPETGVNQPQHF.

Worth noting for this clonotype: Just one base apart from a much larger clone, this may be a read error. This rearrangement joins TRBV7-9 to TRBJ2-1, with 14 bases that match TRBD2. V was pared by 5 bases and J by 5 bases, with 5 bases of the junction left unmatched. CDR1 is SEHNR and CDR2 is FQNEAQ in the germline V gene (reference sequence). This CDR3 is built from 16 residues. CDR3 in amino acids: CASSNGLAGGDNEQFF. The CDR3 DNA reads TGTGCCAGCAGCAATGGACTAGCGGGAGGCGACAATGAGCAGTTCTTC. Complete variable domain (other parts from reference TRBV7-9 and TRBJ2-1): DTGVSQNPRHKITKRGQNVTFRCDPISEHNRLYWYRQTLGQGPEFLTYFQNEAQLEKSRLLSDRFSAERPKGSFSTLEIQRTEQGDSAMYLCASSNGLAGGDNEQFFGPGTRLTVL.

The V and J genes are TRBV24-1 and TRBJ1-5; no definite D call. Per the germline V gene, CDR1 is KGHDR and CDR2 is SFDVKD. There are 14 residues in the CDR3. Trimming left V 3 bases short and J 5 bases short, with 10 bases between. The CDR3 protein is CATSDGSTHQPQHF. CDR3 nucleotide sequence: TGTGCCACCAGTGATGGGTCCACTCATCAGCCCCAGCATTTT.

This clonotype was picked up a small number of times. The CDR3, as DNA: TGTGCCAGCAGTCGCGCCACGACACCGAACGAGCAGTACTTC. It specifies CASSRATTPNEQYF. The chain combines TRBV28 with TRBJ2-7; no clear D gene. This CDR3 has 14 amino acids. Between the trimmed V and J ends, which lost 5 bases and 5 bases, there was a span of 16 bases. Germline CDR1 is MDHEN and CDR2 is SYDVKM.

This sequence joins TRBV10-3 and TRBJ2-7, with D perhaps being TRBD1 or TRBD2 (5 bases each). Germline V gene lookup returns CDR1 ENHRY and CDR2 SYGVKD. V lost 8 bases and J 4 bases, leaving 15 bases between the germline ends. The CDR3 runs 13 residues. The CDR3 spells CAISGERQYEQYF. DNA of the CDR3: TGTGCCATCTCTGGGGAGCGACAGTACGAGCAGTACTTC.

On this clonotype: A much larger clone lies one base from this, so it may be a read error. This chain's CDR3 is CAISPSTGGSSDTQYF. The CDR3 region has the DNA TGTGCCATCAGTCCCTCGACAGGGGGCAGCTCAGATACGCAGTATTTT. This chain connects TRBV10-3 to TRBJ2-3, with 10 positions matching TRBD1. This CDR3 comprises 16 residues. CDR1 ENHRY and CDR2 SYGVKD come from the germline V gene. V trimming: 5 bases; J trimming: 4 bases; junction bases outside the gene matches: 9.

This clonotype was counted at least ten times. The CDR3 nucleotides are TGTGCCAGCACCCAGGGACAGGCGGATGAAAAACTGTTTTTT. This gives the protein CASTQGQADEKLFF. The chain recombines TRBV5-8 with TRBJ1-4, with TRBD1 matching over 8 bases. The CDR3 is 14 residues long. V shed 6 bases, J shed 6 bases, and the junction held 7 bases outside the gene matches. The V gene's germline CDR1 is SGHTS and CDR2 YDEGEE.

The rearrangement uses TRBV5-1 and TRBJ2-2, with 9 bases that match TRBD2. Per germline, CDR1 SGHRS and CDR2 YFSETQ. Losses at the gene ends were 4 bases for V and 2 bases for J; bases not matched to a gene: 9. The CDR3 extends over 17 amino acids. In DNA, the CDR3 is TGCGCCAGCAGCGCCGGGGTAGCGGGAGTTAACACCGGGGAGCTGTTTTTT. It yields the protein CASSAGVAGVNTGELFF. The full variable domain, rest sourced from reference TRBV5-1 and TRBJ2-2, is KAGVTQTPRYLIKTRGQQVTLSCSPISGHRSVSWYQQTPGQGLQFLFEYFSETQRNKGNFPGRFSGRQFSNSRSEMNVSTLELGDSALYLCASSAGVAGVNTGELFFGEGSRLTVL.

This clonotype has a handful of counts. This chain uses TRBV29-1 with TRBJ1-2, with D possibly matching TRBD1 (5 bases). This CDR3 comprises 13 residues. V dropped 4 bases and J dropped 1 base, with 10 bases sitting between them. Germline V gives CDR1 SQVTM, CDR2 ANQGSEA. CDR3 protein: CSVGGTLNYGYTF. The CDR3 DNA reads TGCAGCGTTGGGGGGACCCTTAACTATGGCTACACCTTC.

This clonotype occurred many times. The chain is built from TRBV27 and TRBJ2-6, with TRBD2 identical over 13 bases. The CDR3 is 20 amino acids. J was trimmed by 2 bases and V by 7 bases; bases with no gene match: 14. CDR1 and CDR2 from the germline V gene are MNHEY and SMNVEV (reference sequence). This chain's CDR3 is CASIRTGLAGFLPGANVLTF. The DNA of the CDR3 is TGTGCCAGCATTCGGACGGGACTAGCGGGATTTCTACCTGGGGCCAACGTCCTGACTTTC.

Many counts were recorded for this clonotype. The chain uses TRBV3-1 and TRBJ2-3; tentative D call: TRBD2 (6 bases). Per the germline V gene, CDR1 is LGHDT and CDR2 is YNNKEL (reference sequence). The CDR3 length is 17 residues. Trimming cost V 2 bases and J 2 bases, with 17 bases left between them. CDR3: CASSQSLMAGLTDTQYF. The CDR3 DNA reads TGTGCCAGCAGCCAATCATTAATGGCGGGACTCACAGATACGCAGTATTTT.

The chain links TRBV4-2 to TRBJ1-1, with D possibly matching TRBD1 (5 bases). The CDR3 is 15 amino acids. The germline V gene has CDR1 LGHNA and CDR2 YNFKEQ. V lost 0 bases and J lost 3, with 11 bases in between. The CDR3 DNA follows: TGTGCCAGCAGCCAAGAATTGAGGGGTTACACTGAAGCTTTCTTT. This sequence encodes CASSQELRGYTEAFF.